One sample yielded the 31 T cell receptor beta chains listed below, sequenced in a study of PD-L1 blockade in urothelial cancer. Method: immunoSEQ multiplex PCR; TCRdb's copy keeps in-frame clones and lacks some. The table has about 82,000 clones, around 80% seen once. Source: PBMCs, taken around atezolizumab (anti-PD-L1) treatment. These receptors all come from a man aged 70 or older with urothelial cancer.

The rearrangement uses TRBV18 and TRBJ1-2; TRBD1 might be the D (5 bases). V lost 5 bases, J lost 4 bases, and 17 bases lay in between. Germline loops: CDR1 KGHSH, CDR2 LQKENI. The CDR3 has 15 amino acids. The CDR3 here is CASSTTGPGGYGYTF. CDR3 nucleotide sequence: TGTGCCAGCTCAACTACAGGTCCCGGGGGCTATGGCTACACCTTC.

V and J are TRBV10-3 and TRBJ2-7; TRBD1 agrees at 9 bases. The trim removed 6 bases at V and 5 bases at J, leaving 2 bases unmatched. Germline V gives CDR1 ENHRY, CDR2 SYGVKD. This CDR3 is built from 12 residues. The CDR3 protein is CAIRGDRDEQYF. The CDR3 DNA reads as TGTGCCATCAGGGGGGACAGGGACGAGCAGTACTTC.

The CDR3 bases are TGCGCCAGCAGCGACACCACAGATACGCAGTATTTT. Protein product: CASSDTTDTQYF. The chain recombines TRBV5-1 with TRBJ2-3, with D uncertain. Germline-derived CDR1 and CDR2 are SGHRS and YFSETQ. Trimming stripped 4 bases from V and 2 bases from J, with 5 bases between. The CDR3 runs to 12 residues.

The chain joins TRBV10-2 to TRBJ2-2, with 8 bases aligning to TRBD1. CDR3 size: 20 residues. V trimming: 5 bases; J trimming: 4 bases; junction bases outside the gene matches: 21. Germline V CDR1 and CDR2: WSHSY, SAAADI. CDR3 loop: CASSYLDRADLILATGELFF. The CDR3 DNA sequence: TGCGCCAGCAGTTATCTGGACAGGGCGGACCTTATACTGGCCACCGGGGAGCTGTTTTTT.

This chain uses TRBV4-3 with TRBJ2-5; D is undetermined. CDR3 length: 13 amino acids. The V end lost 0 bases, the J end lost 3 bases, and 5 bases lay between the germline ends. The germline V gene has CDR1 LGHNA and CDR2 YSLEER. CDR3 nucleotides: TGCGCCAGCAGCCAAGATATAGAAGAGACCCAGTACTTC. This translates into CASSQDIEETQYF.

J is TRBJ1-1 and V is TRBV6-5; 7 nucleotides line up with TRBD1. Per the germline V gene, CDR1 is MNHEY and CDR2 is SVGAGI. V dropped 6 bases and J dropped 5; count of bases not matched to a gene: 3. This CDR3 contains 12 residues. CDR3 residues: CASRSQGTEAFF. The CDR3 DNA is TGTGCCAGCAGGTCACAGGGGACTGAAGCTTTCTTT.

V gene TRBV9 combines with J gene TRBJ2-3; 10 bases map to TRBD2. This CDR3 is 17 amino acids long. Trimming at V came to 2 bases and at J to 2 bases, leaving 8 bases not matched to a gene. Germline CDR1 is SGDLS and CDR2 is YYNGEE. CDR3 sequence (DNA): TGTGCCAGCAGCGTTGGTCTAGCGGGGGCCAACACAGATACGCAGTATTTT. Protein sequence: CASSVGLAGANTDTQYF.

The chain recombines TRBV11-2 with TRBJ1-2; D may be TRBD1 (5 bases). The CDR3 is 16 amino acids. Germline V CDR1 and CDR2: SGHAT, FQNNGV. Trimming took off 3 bases at V and 8 bases at J, with 22 bases between the two ends. CDR3 sequence: CASSFSPTATGGGYTF. The CDR3 DNA sequence: TGTGCCAGCAGCTTCTCCCCGACGGCCACTGGGGGGGGCTACACCTTC.

This chain uses TRBV6-5 with TRBJ1-6; no clear D gene. CDR1 is MNHEY, CDR2 SVGAGI, per germline. Between the trimmed V and J ends, which lost 8 bases and 5 bases, there was a span of 10 bases. The CDR3 is made up of 13 amino acids. The CDR3 is CASAGHNNSPLHF. CDR3 nucleotide sequence: TGTGCCAGCGCAGGCCATAATAATTCACCCCTCCACTTT.

This chain joins TRBV19 and TRBJ1-2, with TRBD1 matching over 7 bases. Germline V gene data show CDR1 as LNHDA and CDR2 as SQIVND (reference sequence). The CDR3 contains 13 residues. V shed 6 bases and J 2 bases; nucleotides not matched to a gene: 3. CDR3: CASRVDRNYGYTF. The CDR3 DNA reads TGTGCCAGTAGGGTGGACAGGAACTATGGCTACACCTTC.

This chain joins TRBV18 and TRBJ1-2, with 12 bases that match TRBD1. This CDR3 is 15 amino acids long. The V segment lost 4 bases and the J segment 8 bases; nucleotides outside the gene matches: 8. Looked up from germline, CDR1 is KGHSH and CDR2 is LQKENI. CDR3 residues: CASSQFRDRGQGYTF. The CDR3 bases are TGTGCCAGCTCACAATTCCGGGACAGGGGGCAAGGCTACACCTTC.

The rearrangement links TRBV14 to TRBJ1-4; no clear D. Germline V gene lookup returns CDR1 SGHDN and CDR2 FVKESK. The V end lost 0 bases, the J end lost 2 bases, and 7 bases lay between the germline ends. The CDR3 runs 15 residues. The CDR3 sequence is CASSQDSATNEKLFF. CDR3 DNA sequence: TGTGCCAGCAGCCAAGACTCAGCGACTAATGAAAAACTGTTTTTT.

As regards this clone: At one of its ends the junction is not consistent with the germline gene, which may arise from a read error. The V gene is TRBV7-3, the J gene TRBJ2-1; 13 positions agree with TRBD2. This CDR3 comprises 14 residues. Germline V gene sequence: CDR1 SGHTA, CDR2 FQGTGA. The CDR3 DNA reads TGTGCCAGCAGCCCTGGGACTAGCGGGAATGGGCAGTTCTTC. Protein product: CASSPGTSGNGQFF.

The CDR3 DNA sequence: TGTGCCAGCAGTTACGACCGCGGTAGCCGTAAAGATACGCAGTATTTT. This translates into CASSYDRGSRKDTQYF. The V and J genes are TRBV6-6 and TRBJ2-3, with D uncertain. Germline V gene lookup returns CDR1 MNHNY and CDR2 SVGAGI (reference sequence). The length of the CDR3 is 16 residues. V lost 2 bases to trimming and J lost 5 bases, with 17 bases between them.

V usage is TRBV9 and J usage is TRBJ2-2; 7 bases are a match to TRBD1. CDR3 length: 13 amino acids. The germline CDR1 and CDR2 sequences are SGDLS and YYNGEE. With V trimmed by 9 bases and J by 6 bases, 8 bases remained unmatched. CDR3 coding DNA: TGTGCCATTTACAGGGGAGAGGCCGGGGAGCTGTTTTTT. Its translation: CAIYRGEAGELFF.

This clone was seen only once. The identical CDR3 is also encoded by other nucleotide sequences in the sample. The gene calls are TRBV5-4 and TRBJ2-5; perhaps TRBD2 as D (6 bases). This CDR3 is 13 amino acids long. V lost 3 bases and J 5 bases, leaving 11 bases between the germline ends. The germline V gene has CDR1 SGHNT and CDR2 YYREEE (reference sequence). The CDR3 DNA follows: TGTGCCAGCAGCTCCGGGACTGGGGAGACCCAGTACTTC. Residues: CASSSGTGETQYF.

The chain couples TRBV4-1 to TRBJ2-1, with 8 bases that match TRBD2. The CDR3 totals 17 residues. Looked up from germline, CDR1 is MGHRA and CDR2 is YSYEKL. Unmatched junction bases numbered 8, after V lost 0 bases and J lost 4 bases. The chain's CDR3 is CASSQEYGTRFYNEQFF. In nucleotides, the CDR3 is TGCGCCAGCAGCCAAGAATACGGGACTAGATTTTACAATGAGCAGTTCTTC.

The chain employs TRBV7-9 and TRBJ2-7; D gene unclear. The V and J ends lost 5 bases and 7 bases respectively, with 9 bases between them. The CDR3 contains 11 residues. Germline V lookup: CDR1 SEHNR, CDR2 FQNEAQ (reference sequence). In DNA form, the CDR3 reads TGTGCCAGCAGCCTCCAGAAAGAGCAGTACTTC. This encodes CASSLQKEQYF.

V and J are TRBV7-2 and TRBJ2-5; TRBD1 might be the D (5 bases). The CDR3 is 14 amino acids. Germline loops: CDR1 SGHTA, CDR2 FQGNSA. V gave up 5 bases and J gave up 5 bases, with 15 bases separating them. The DNA for the CDR3 is TGTGCCAGCAGCAAAGCACCGACAGAGGAGACCCAGTACTTC. Its protein is CASSKAPTEETQYF.

This sequence joins TRBV6-1 and TRBJ2-5; 11 nucleotides align to TRBD2. V gave up 6 bases and J gave up 3 bases; unmatched junction bases: 6. The CDR3 runs to 15 residues. The germline V gene encodes CDR1 MNHNS and CDR2 SASEGT. The CDR3 DNA follows: TGTGCCAGCAGCTCCCCGGGACTAGCGGAAGAGACCCAGTACTTC. This encodes CASSSPGLAEETQYF.

CDR3 in amino acids: CASSQDSSGGEKLFF. The CDR3 nucleotides are TGCGCCAGCAGCCAAGATAGTTCCGGTGGTGAAAAACTGTTTTTT. The chain joins TRBV4-3 to TRBJ1-4; D unclear. In germline, CDR1 is LGHNA, CDR2 YSLEER. The V end was cut by 0 bases, the J end by 7 bases, with 12 bases between. This CDR3 is built from 15 residues.

J is TRBJ1-5 and V is TRBV19; TRBD1 matches at 8 bases. The CDR3 extends over 16 amino acids. With V trimmed by 10 bases and J by 0 bases, 11 bases remained unmatched. From germline, CDR1 is LNHDA and CDR2 SQIVND (reference sequence). CDR3 sequence (DNA): TGTGCCACCTCGGCGCAGGGGGCCGATAGCAATCAGCCCCAGCATTTT. Protein sequence: CATSAQGADSNQPQHF.

The rearrangement links TRBV5-1 to TRBJ2-1; a weak D match, TRBD2 (6 bases). The CDR3 spans 13 residues. From germline, CDR1 is SGHRS and CDR2 YFSETQ. The germline V and J ends were trimmed by 4 bases and 9 bases, with 14 bases remaining between them. Here the CDR3 DNA reads TGCGCCAGCAGCCCGGGGGTCGGGAGTGAGCAGTTCTTC. It codes for CASSPGVGSEQFF.

In its sample, this clone was seen once. This rearrangement joins TRBV6-5 to TRBJ1-2; TRBD1 is a possible D gene (5 bases). V was shortened by 5 bases and J by 4 bases, with 11 bases between the two germline ends. This CDR3 region has 13 residues. Germline CDR1 and CDR2: MNHEY and SVGAGI. CDR3 in DNA: TGTGCCAGCAGTGCTGGACACCCCTATGGCTACACCTTC. This gives the protein CASSAGHPYGYTF.

In its sample, this clone was seen once. The V and J genes are TRBV5-4 and TRBJ1-1; 8 nucleotides line up with TRBD1. The CDR3 runs to 14 residues. J was trimmed by 0 bases and V by 4 bases; bases with no gene match: 2. Germline CDR1 and CDR2: SGHNT and YYREEE (reference sequence). The CDR3 DNA reads TGTGCCAGCAGCCAGACAGGGGTGAACACTGAAGCTTTCTTT. This translates into CASSQTGVNTEAFF. The full variable domain, in which reference TRBV5-4 and TRBJ1-1 provide the parts outside the CDR3, is ETGVTQSPTHLIKTRGQQVTLRCSSQSGHNTVSWYQQALGQGPQFIFQYYREEENGRGNFPPRFSGLQFPNYSSELNVNALELDDSALYLCASSQTGVNTEAFFGQGTRLTVV.

CDR3 bases: TGTGCCATCAGTGACCCGCGCGGGACAGTCTACTACAATGAGCAGTTCTTC. Protein product: CAISDPRGTVYYNEQFF. V and J are TRBV10-3 and TRBJ2-1; D possibly corresponds to TRBD1 (7 bases). The CDR3 loop spans 17 amino acids. The germline V gene has CDR1 ENHRY and CDR2 SYGVKD. V lost 3 bases to trimming and J lost 3 bases, with 18 bases between them.

The chain combines TRBV6-1 with TRBJ2-2; 10 bases are a match to TRBD1. After removal of 6 bases from V and 3 bases from J, the junction contained 4 bases not matched to a gene. The germline gives CDR1 MNHNS, CDR2 SASEGT. This CDR3 is built from 15 residues. This chain's CDR3 is CASRWDRGDTGELFF. In DNA, the CDR3 is TGTGCCAGCAGATGGGACAGGGGAGACACCGGGGAGCTGTTTTTT.

The chain employs TRBV5-4 and TRBJ2-1; D possibly corresponds to TRBD2 (6 bases). The V end was cut by 10 bases, the J end by 4 bases, with 27 bases between. This CDR3 spans 17 amino acids. Germline-derived CDR1 and CDR2 are SGHNT and YYREEE (reference sequence). CDR3 sequence: CASGEEDYKMEYNEQFF. In DNA, the CDR3 is TGTGCCTCGGGGGAAGAGGATTACAAGATGGAATACAATGAGCAGTTCTTC.

The rearrangement joins TRBV30 to TRBJ2-1; 11 bases fit TRBD2. Germline V gene lookup returns CDR1 GTSNPN and CDR2 SVGIG (reference sequence). CDR3 size: 14 residues. With V trimmed by 2 bases and J by 7 bases, 4 bases remained unmatched. For the CDR3, the DNA is TGTGCCTGGAGTTCGGGACTAGCGGCGAATGAGCAGTTCTTC. This sequence encodes CAWSSGLAANEQFF.

The chain has TRBV2 and TRBJ1-2; TRBD1 is a possible D gene (6 bases). The V gene's germline CDR1 is SNHLY and CDR2 FYNNEI. The CDR3 sequence is 13 residues long. Trimming pared 2 bases from V and 7 bases from J, leaving 11 bases between. This chain's CDR3 is CASSEIEGVGYTF. For the CDR3, the DNA is TGTGCCAGCAGTGAAATTGAGGGGGTTGGCTACACCTTC.

The rearrangement joins TRBV23-1 to TRBJ2-1; 8 bases are a match to TRBD2. TRBV23-1 is noted as an ORF with a role that remains uncertain. V lost 0 bases, J lost 3 bases, and 4 bases stayed unmatched. The CDR3 totals 16 residues. The CDR3 bases are TGCGCCAGCAGTCAATCGCACAGCGGGGGCTACAATGAGCAGTTCTTC. Protein sequence: CASSQSHSGGYNEQFF.